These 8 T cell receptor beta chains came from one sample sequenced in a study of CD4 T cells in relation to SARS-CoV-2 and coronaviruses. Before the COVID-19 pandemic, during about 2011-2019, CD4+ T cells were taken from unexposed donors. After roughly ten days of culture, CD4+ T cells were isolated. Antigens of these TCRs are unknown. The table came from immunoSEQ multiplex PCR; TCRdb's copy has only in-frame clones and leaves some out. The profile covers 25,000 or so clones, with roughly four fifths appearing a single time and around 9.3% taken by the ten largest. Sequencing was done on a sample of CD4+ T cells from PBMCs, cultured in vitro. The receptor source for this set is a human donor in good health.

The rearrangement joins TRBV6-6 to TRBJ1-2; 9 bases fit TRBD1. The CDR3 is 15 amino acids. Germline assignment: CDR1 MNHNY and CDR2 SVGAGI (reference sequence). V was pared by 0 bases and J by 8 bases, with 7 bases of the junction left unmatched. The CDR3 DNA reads TGTGCCAGCAGTTACTCGCCCGACAGGGGGACCGGCTACACCTTC. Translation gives CASSYSPDRGTGYTF.

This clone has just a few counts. This chain's CDR3 is CASSPTARGTEAFF. In DNA, the CDR3 is TGTGCCAGCAGTCCTACAGCGCGGGGCACTGAAGCTTTCTTT. The rearrangement links TRBV3-1 (or the pseudogene TRBV3-2) to TRBJ1-1; D gene uncertain. Trimming took off 6 bases at V and 4 bases at J, with 15 bases between the two ends. There are 14 residues in the CDR3. Germline CDR1 and CDR2: LGHDT and YNNKEL (reference sequence).

CDR3 sequence (DNA): TGTGCCAGCAGCTTAGGGGGGACTACCGGGGAGCTGTTTTTT. Residues: CASSLGGTTGELFF. This chain uses TRBV7-2 with TRBJ2-2, with D possibly matching TRBD2 (6 bases). The CDR3 extends over 14 amino acids. From germline, CDR1 is SGHTA and CDR2 FQGNSA. Trimming left V 1 base short and J 5 bases short, with 8 bases between.

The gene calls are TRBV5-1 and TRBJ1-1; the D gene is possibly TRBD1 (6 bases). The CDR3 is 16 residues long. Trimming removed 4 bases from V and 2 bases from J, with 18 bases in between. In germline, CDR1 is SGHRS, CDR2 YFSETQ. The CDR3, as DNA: TGCGCCAGCAGCGAAGAAGGGGACACCCGAAACACTGAAGCTTTCTTT. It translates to CASSEEGDTRNTEAFF.

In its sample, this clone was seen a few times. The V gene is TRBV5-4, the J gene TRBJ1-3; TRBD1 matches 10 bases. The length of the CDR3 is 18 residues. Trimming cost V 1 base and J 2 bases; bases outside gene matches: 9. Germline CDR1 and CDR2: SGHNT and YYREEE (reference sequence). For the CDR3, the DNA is TGTGCCAGCAGCTTGAGTGGACGGACAGGGGGAACTGGAAACACCATATATTTT. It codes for CASSLSGRTGGTGNTIYF.

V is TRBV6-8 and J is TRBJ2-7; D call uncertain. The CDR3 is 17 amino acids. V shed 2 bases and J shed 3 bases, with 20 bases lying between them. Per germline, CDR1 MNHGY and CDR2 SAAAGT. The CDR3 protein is CASSYRIPPDWSYEQYF. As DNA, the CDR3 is TGTGCCAGCAGTTACCGCATTCCCCCTGATTGGAGCTACGAGCAGTACTTC.

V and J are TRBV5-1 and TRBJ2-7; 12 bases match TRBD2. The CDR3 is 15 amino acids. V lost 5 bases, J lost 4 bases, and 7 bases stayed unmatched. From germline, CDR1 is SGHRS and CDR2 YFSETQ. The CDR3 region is CASRLAGGPQYEQYF. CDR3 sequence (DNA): TGCGCCAGCAGGCTAGCGGGGGGGCCGCAATACGAGCAGTACTTC.

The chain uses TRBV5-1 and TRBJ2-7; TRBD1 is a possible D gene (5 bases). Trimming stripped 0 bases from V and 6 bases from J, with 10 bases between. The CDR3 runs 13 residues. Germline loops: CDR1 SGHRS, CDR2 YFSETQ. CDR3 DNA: TGCGCCAGCAGCTTGGAGGGAAGGGGCGAGCAGTACTTC. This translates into CASSLEGRGEQYF.